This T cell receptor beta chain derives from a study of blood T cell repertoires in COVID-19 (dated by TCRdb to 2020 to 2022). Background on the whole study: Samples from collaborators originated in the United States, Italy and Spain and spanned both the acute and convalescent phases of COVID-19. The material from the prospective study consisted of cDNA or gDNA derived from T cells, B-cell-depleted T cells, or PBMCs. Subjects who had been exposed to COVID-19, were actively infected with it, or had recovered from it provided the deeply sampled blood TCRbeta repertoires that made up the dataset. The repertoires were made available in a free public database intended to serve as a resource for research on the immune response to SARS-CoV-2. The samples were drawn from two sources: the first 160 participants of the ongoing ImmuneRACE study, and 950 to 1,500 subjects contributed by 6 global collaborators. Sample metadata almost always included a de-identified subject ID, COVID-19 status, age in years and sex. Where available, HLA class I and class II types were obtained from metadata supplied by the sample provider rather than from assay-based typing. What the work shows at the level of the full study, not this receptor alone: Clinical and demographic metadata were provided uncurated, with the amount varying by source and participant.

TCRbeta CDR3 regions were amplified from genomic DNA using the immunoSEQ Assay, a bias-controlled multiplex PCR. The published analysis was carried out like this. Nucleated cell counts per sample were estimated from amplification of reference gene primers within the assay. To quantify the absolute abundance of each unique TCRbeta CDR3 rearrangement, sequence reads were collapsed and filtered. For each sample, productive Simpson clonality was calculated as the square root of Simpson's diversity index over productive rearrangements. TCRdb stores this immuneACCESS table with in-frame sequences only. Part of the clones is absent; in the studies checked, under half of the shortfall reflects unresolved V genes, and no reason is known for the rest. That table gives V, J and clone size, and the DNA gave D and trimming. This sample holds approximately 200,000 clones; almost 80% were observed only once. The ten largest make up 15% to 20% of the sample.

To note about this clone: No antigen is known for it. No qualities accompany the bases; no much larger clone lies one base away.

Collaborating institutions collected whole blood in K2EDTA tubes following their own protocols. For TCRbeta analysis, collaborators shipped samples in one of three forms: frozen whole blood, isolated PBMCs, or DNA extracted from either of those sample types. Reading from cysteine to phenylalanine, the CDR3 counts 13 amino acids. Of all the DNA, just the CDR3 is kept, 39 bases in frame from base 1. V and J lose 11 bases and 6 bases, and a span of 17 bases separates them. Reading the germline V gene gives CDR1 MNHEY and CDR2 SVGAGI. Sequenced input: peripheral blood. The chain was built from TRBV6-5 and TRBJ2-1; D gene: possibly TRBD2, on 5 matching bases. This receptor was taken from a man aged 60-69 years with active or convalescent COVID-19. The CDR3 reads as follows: CAARLRPSNEQFF. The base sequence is TGTGCCGCCCGACTACGGCCCTCCAATGAGCAGTTCTTC.